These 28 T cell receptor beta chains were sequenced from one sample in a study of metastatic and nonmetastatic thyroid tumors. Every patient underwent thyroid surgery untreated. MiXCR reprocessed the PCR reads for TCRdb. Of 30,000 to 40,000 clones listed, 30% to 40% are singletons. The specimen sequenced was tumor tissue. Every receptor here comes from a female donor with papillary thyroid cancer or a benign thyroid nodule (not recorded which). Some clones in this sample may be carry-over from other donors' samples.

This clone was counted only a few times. CDR3 sequence: CASTRQGASGANVLTF. CDR3 in DNA: TGTGCCAGCACGAGACAGGGGGCGTCTGGGGCCAACGTCCTGACTTTC. The chain employs TRBV27 and TRBJ2-6, with 10 positions matching TRBD1. The CDR3 consists of 16 residues. The ends lost 7 bases at V and 1 base at J; junction bases unmatched: 4. Germline assignment: CDR1 MNHEY and CDR2 SMNVEV (reference sequence).

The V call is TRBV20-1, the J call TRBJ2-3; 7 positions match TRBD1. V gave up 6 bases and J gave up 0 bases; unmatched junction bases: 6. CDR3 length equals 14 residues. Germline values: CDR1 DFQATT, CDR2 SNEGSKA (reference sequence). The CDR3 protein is CSAETQGSTDTQYF. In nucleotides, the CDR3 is TGCAGTGCCGAGACACAGGGGAGCACAGATACGCAGTATTTT.

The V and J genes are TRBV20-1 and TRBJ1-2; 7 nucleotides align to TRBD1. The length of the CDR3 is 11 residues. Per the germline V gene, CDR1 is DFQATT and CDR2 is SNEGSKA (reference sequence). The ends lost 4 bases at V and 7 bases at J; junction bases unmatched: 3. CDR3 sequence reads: CSAKGAGGYTF. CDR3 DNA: TGCAGTGCTAAGGGGGCCGGTGGCTACACCTTC.

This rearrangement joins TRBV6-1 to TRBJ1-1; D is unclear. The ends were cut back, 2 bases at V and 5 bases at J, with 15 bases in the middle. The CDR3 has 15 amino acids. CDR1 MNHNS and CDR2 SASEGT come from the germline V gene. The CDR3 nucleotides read TGTGCCAGCAGTGAACGAGGGCGAGGATGGACTGAAGCTTTCTTT. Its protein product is CASSERGRGWTEAFF.

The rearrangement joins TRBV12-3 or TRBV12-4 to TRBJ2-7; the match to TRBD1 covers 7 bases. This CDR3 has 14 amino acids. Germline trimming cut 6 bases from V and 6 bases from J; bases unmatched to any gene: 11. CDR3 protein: CASSGDRAMIEQYF. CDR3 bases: TGTGCCAGCAGCGGAGACAGGGCCATGATCGAGCAGTACTTC.

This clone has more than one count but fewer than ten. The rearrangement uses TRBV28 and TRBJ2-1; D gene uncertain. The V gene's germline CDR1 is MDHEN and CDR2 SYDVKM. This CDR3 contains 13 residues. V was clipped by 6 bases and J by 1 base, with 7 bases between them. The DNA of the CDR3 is TGTGCCAGCAGAAGCGAATCCTACAATGAGCAGTTCTTC. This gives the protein CASRSESYNEQFF.

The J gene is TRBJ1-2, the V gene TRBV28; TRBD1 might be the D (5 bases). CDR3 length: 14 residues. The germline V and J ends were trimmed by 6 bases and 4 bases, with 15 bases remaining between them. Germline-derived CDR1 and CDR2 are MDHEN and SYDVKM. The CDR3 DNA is TGTGCCAGCAGCCCCACCGGACACCCCTATGGCTACACCTTC. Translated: CASSPTGHPYGYTF.

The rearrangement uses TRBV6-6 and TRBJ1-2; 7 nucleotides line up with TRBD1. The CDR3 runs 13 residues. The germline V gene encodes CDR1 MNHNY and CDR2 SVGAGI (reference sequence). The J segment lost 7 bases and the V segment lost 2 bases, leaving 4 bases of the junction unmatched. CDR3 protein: CASSYNRGFGYTF. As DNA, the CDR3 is TGTGCCAGCAGTTACAACAGGGGCTTTGGCTACACCTTC.

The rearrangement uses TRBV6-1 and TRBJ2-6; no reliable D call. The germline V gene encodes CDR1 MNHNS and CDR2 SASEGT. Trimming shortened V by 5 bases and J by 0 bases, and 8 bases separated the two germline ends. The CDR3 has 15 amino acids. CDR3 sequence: CASSHGGSGANVLTF. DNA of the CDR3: TGTGCCAGCAGTCATGGCGGCTCTGGGGCCAACGTCCTGACTTTC.

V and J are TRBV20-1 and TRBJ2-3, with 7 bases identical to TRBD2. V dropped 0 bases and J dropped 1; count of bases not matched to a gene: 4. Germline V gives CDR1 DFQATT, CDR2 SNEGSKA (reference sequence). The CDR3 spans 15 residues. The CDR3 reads CSARDSGRGTDTQYF. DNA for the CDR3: TGCAGTGCTAGAGATAGTGGGAGGGGCACAGATACGCAGTATTTT.

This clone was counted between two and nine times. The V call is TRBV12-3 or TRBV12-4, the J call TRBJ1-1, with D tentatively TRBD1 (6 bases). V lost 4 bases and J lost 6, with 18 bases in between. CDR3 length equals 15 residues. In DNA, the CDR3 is TGTGCCAGCAGTTCCCCGTTCACAGGGAGGGCTGAAGCTTTCTTT. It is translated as CASSSPFTGRAEAFF.

The CDR3 nucleotides read TGTGCCAGCAGTGTGGGACTGACGTACAATGAGCAGTTCTTC. Its protein is CASSVGLTYNEQFF. V is TRBV28 and J is TRBJ2-1; TRBD2 might be the D (6 bases). The germline V gene has CDR1 MDHEN and CDR2 SYDVKM. CDR3 size: 14 residues. V dropped 5 bases and J dropped 4 bases, with 12 bases sitting between them. The complete variable domain, with remaining parts taken from reference TRBV28 and TRBJ2-1, reads DVKVTQSSRYLVKRTGEKVFLECVQDMDHENMFWYRQDPGLGLRLIYFSYDVKMKEKGDIPEGYSVSREKKERFSLILESASTNQTSMYLCASSVGLTYNEQFFGPGTRLTVL.

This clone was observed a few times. DNA for the CDR3: TGTGCCAGCAGTTTGTCAAGGGGGGCAGTGGAGTACTTC. Residues: CASSLSRGAVEYF. The J gene is TRBJ2-7, the V gene TRBV12-3 or TRBV12-4; D tentatively fits TRBD1 or TRBD2 (6 bases each). V gave up 3 bases and J gave up 11 bases, with 17 bases separating them. This CDR3 contains 13 residues.

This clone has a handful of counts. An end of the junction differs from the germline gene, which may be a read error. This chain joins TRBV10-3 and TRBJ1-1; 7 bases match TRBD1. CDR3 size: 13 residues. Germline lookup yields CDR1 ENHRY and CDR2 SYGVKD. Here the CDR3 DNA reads TGTGCCATCACCGGACAGGCGAACACTGAAGCTTTCTTC. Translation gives CAITGQANTEAFF.

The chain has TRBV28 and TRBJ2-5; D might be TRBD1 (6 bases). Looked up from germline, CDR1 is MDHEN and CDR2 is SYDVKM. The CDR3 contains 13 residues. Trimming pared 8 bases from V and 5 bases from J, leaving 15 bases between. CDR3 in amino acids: CASGGGVKETQYF. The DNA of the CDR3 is TGTGCCAGCGGGGGCGGAGTGAAGGAGACCCAGTACTTC.

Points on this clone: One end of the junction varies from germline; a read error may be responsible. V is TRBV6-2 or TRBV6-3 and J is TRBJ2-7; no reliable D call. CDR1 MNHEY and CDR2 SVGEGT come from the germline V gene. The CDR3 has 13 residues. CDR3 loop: CASSSTSKGHTDF. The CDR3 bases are TGTGCCAGCAGTTCAACTTCAAAGGGTCACACGGACTTC.

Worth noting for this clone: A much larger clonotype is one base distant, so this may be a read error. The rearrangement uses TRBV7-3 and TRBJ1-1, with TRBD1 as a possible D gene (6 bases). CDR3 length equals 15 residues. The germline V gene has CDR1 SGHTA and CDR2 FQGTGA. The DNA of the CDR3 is TGTGCCAGCAGCCCCGACGGGGGCGATAACACTGAAGCTTCCTTT. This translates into CASSPDGGDNTEASF.

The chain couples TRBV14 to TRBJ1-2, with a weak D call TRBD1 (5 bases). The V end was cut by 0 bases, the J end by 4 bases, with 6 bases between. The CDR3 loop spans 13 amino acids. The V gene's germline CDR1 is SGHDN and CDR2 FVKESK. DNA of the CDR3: TGTGCCAGCAGCCAAGAAGACAGCTATGGCTACACCTTC. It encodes CASSQEDSYGYTF.

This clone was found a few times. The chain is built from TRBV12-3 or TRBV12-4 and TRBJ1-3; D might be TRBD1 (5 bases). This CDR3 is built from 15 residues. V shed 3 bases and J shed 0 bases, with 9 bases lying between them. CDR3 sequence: CASSFRVFSGNTIYF. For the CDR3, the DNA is TGTGCCAGCAGTTTCAGGGTATTCTCTGGAAACACCATATATTTT.

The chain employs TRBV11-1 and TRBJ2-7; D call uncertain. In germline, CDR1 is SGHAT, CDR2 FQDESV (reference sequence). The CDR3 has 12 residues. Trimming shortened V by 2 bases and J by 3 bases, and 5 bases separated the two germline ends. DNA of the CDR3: TGTGCCAGCAGCTTATCGTTCTACGAGCAGTACTTC. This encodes CASSLSFYEQYF.

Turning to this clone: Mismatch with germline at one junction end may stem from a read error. The CDR3 is CASCLREPYEQYF. The CDR3 nucleotides are TGTGCCAGCTGTTTGCGGGAACCCTACGAGCAGTACTTC. This sequence joins TRBV12-3 or TRBV12-4 and TRBJ2-7; D might be TRBD2 (6 bases). The CDR3 has 13 residues.

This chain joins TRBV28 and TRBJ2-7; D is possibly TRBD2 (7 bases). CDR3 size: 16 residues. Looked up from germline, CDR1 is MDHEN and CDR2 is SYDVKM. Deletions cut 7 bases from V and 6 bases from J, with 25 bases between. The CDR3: CASIPGGRGDESEQYF. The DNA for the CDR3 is TGTGCCAGCATACCGGGGGGCAGGGGAGACGAGTCCGAGCAGTACTTC.

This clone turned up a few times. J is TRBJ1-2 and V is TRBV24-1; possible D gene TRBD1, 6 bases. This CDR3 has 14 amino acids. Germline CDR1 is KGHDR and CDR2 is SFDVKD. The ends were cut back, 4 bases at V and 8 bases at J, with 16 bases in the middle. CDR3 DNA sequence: TGTGCCACCAGTGAGACGGGGGGGGCTCACGGCTACACCTTC. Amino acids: CATSETGGAHGYTF.

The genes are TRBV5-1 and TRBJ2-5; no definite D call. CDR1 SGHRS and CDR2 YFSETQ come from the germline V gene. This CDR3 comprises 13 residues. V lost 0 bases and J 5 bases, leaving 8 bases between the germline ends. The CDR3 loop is CASSLERLETQYF. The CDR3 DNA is TGCGCCAGCAGCTTGGAGCGTCTTGAGACCCAGTACTTC.

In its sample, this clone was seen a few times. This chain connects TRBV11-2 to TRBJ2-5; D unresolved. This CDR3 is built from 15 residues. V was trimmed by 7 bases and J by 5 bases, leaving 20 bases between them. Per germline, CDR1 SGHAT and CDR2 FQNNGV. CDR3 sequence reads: CASTLGSYRLETQYF. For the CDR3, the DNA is TGTGCCAGCACTCTCGGGTCTTACCGACTTGAGACCCAGTACTTC.

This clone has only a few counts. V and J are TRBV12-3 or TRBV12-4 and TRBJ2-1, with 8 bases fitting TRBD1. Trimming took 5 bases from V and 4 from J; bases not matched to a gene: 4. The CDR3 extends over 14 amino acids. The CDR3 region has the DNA TGTGCCAGCAGTAGGGACAGGTCTTACAATGAGCAGTTCTTC. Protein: CASSRDRSYNEQFF.

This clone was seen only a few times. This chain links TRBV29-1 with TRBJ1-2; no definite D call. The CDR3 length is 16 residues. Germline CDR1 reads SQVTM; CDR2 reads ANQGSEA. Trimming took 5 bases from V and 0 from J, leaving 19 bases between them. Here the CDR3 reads CSVITPSLGSNYGYTF. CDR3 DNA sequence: TGCAGCGTTATCACCCCCAGTTTGGGATCTAACTATGGCTACACCTTC.

This chain's CDR3 is CSARGDSPSGANVLTF. In DNA form, the CDR3 reads TGCAGTGCTAGGGGGGACTCTCCTTCTGGGGCCAACGTCCTGACTTTC. J is TRBJ2-6 and V is TRBV20-1; TRBD2 might be the D (6 bases). The CDR3 covers 16 residues. The germline gives CDR1 DFQATT, CDR2 SNEGSKA (reference sequence). The V gene lost 3 bases and the J gene lost 1 base, with 13 bases spanning the gap.